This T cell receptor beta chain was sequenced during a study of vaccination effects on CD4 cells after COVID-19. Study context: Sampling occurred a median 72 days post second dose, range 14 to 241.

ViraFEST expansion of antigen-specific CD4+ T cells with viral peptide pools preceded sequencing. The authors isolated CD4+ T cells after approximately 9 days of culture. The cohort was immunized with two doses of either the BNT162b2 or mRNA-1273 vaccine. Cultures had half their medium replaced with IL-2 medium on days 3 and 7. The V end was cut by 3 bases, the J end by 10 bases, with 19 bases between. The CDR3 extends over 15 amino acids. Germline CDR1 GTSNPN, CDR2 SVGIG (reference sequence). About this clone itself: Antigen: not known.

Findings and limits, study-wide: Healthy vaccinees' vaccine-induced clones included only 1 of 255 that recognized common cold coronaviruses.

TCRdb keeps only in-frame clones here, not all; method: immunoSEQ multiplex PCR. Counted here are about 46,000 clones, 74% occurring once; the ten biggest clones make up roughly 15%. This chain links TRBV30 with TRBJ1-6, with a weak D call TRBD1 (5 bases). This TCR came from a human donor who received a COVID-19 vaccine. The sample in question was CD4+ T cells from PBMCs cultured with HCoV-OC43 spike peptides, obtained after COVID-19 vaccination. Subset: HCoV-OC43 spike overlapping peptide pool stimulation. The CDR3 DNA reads TGTGCCTGGAGCCGGTCTTGGGGGGTTGGATCACCCCTCCACTTT. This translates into CAWSRSWGVGSPLHF.